The 16 T cell receptor beta chains presented below share a single source sample, sequenced in a study of response to subunit inactivated influenza vaccine. TCRdb called the RT-PCR reads again in MiXCR, with one record for every CDR3 protein. The sample consists of over 400,000 distinct CDR3 sequences, roughly 13% of them appearing once. The material was PBMCs from blood, obtained about 40 days after vaccination. The receptors shown here come from a man aged 45-60 years who received an inactivated influenza vaccine.

V and J are TRBV7-8 and TRBJ1-3; 7 nucleotides line up with TRBD1. The V segment lost 3 bases and the J segment 0 bases; nucleotides outside the gene matches: 5. Germline CDR1 SGHVS, CDR2 FQNEAQ. The CDR3 length is 16 residues. This CDR3 is CASSFDRAYSGNTIYF. CDR3 in DNA: TGTGCCAGCAGCTTCGACAGGGCCTACTCTGGAAACACCATATATTTT.

The rearrangement joins TRBV12-3 or TRBV12-4 to TRBJ2-1; D might be TRBD2 (6 bases). V dropped 7 bases and J dropped 9 bases, with 16 bases sitting between them. This CDR3 region has 13 residues. Written as DNA, the CDR3 is TGTGCCAGCAAACCAAGGGAGGCAAGTGAGCAGTTCTTC. Protein product: CASKPREASEQFF.

This clonotype was found many times. Here the CDR3 reads CASSPSQGSQYF. DNA for the CDR3: TGTGCCAGCAGCCCAAGTCAGGGGTCGCAGTATTTT. The rearrangement joins TRBV12-3 or TRBV12-4 to TRBJ2-3, with D perhaps matching TRBD1 (6 bases). V was shortened by 6 bases and J by 10 bases, with 14 bases between the two germline ends. The CDR3 length is 12 residues.

The chain has TRBV9 and TRBJ2-7, with TRBD2 as a possible D gene (6 bases). The CDR3 has 15 residues. V lost 0 bases to trimming and J lost 4 bases, with 14 bases between them. The germline CDR1 and CDR2 sequences are SGDLS and YYNGEE. For the CDR3, the DNA is TGTGCCAGCAGCGTAGTTGGGGGAGGCATATACGAGCAGTACTTC. Amino acids: CASSVVGGGIYEQYF.

The chain carries TRBV7-2 and TRBJ1-1, with D perhaps matching TRBD1 (5 bases). This CDR3 spans 15 amino acids. Trimming stripped 1 base from V and 4 bases from J, with 13 bases between. Germline CDR1 and CDR2: SGHTA and FQGNSA. The CDR3 reads CASSLGYRRATEAFF. Here the CDR3 DNA reads TGTGCCAGCAGCTTAGGTTACCGCAGGGCCACTGAAGCTTTCTTT.

V and J are TRBV5-1 and TRBJ2-7, with D tentatively TRBD1 or TRBD2 (5 bases each). The CDR3 has 13 residues. Per the germline V gene, CDR1 is SGHRS and CDR2 is YFSETQ. Trimming took off 2 bases at V and 7 bases at J, with 13 bases between the two ends. The CDR3 loop is CASSFGDAGEQYF. Written as DNA, the CDR3 is TGCGCCAGCAGCTTTGGGGACGCAGGGGAGCAGTACTTC. The full variable domain, rest sourced from reference TRBV5-1 and TRBJ2-7, is KAGVTQTPRYLIKTRGQQVTLSCSPISGHRSVSWYQQTPGQGLQFLFEYFSETQRNKGNFPGRFSGRQFSNSRSEMNVSTLELGDSALYLCASSFGDAGEQYFGPGTRLTVT.

This clonotype was seen a few times. The chain employs TRBV29-1 and TRBJ2-1; 7 positions agree with TRBD2. V trimming: 6 bases; J trimming: 5 bases; junction bases outside the gene matches: 7. CDR1 and CDR2 (germline): SQVTM, ANQGSEA. This CDR3 comprises 13 residues. In DNA form, the CDR3 reads TGCAGCGTGGGGGGGTCGTCTGACAATGAGCAGTTCTTC. This translates into CSVGGSSDNEQFF.

The genes are TRBV5-1 and TRBJ2-5; no reliable D call. With 0 bases removed from V and 2 bases from J, the gap between germline ends came to 8 bases. The CDR3 has 14 residues. Germline V gene lookup returns CDR1 SGHRS and CDR2 YFSETQ. The CDR3 here is CASSLALRQETQYF. CDR3 nucleotides: TGCGCCAGCAGCTTGGCCCTAAGACAAGAGACCCAGTACTTC.

This clonotype was found many times. The rearrangement uses TRBV7-9 and TRBJ1-1, with no clear D. The V end was cut by 5 bases, the J end by 7 bases, with 17 bases between. The CDR3 totals 14 residues. Germline V gives CDR1 SEHNR, CDR2 FQNEAQ (reference sequence). This chain's CDR3 is CASSPFGRGIEAFF. In nucleotides, the CDR3 is TGTGCCAGCAGCCCCTTTGGGCGAGGCATTGAAGCTTTCTTT.

The rearrangement uses TRBV12-3 or TRBV12-4 and TRBJ1-1, with D tentatively TRBD1 (5 bases). The V end lost 6 bases, the J end lost 7 bases, and 12 bases lay between the germline ends. CDR3 length equals 12 residues. The CDR3 reads CASRYGRGEAFF. CDR3 nucleotides: TGTGCCAGCAGGTATGGGAGGGGTGAAGCTTTCTTT.

The rearrangement links TRBV27 to TRBJ1-2, with D maybe TRBD1 (5 bases). The V gene's germline CDR1 is MNHEY and CDR2 SMNVEV (reference sequence). CDR3 size: 13 residues. With 3 bases removed from V and 6 bases from J, the gap between germline ends came to 11 bases. CDR3 sequence: CASSFKGDDGYTF. DNA for the CDR3: TGTGCCAGCAGTTTTAAAGGGGACGATGGCTACACCTTC.

This clonotype was counted ten times or more. The gene calls are TRBV7-8 and TRBJ2-7; TRBD1 agrees at 9 bases. The junction had 10 bases not matched to a gene; V was cut back by 5 bases and J by 2 bases. Germline V lookup: CDR1 SGHVS, CDR2 FQNEAQ. The CDR3 length is 16 residues. The DNA for the CDR3 is TGTGCCAGCAGCCGAGGTTTTCGGGACAGGGCCTACGAGCAGTACTTC. This encodes CASSRGFRDRAYEQYF. Full variable domain (outside the CDR3, taken from reference TRBV7-8 and TRBJ2-7): GAGVSQSPRYKVAKRGQDVALRCDPISGHVSLFWYQQALGQGPEFLTYFQNEAQLDKSGLPSDRFFAERPEGSVSTLKIQRTQQEDSAVYLCASSRGFRDRAYEQYFGPGTRLTVT.

The chain uses TRBV5-5 and TRBJ2-2; D possibly corresponds to TRBD1 (6 bases). Germline-derived CDR1 and CDR2 are SGHKS and YYEKEE (reference sequence). Trimming took 7 bases from V and 2 from J, leaving 12 bases between them. This CDR3 comprises 14 residues. The CDR3 DNA follows: TGTGCCAGCCGCAAGGACAGAAACACCGGGGAGCTGTTTTTT. Amino acid sequence: CASRKDRNTGELFF.

This clonotype was detected many times. CDR3 nucleotide sequence: TGTGCCAGCAGTCCCACTCTAGATACGCAGTATTTT. This encodes CASSPTLDTQYF. The chain couples TRBV12-3 or TRBV12-4 to TRBJ2-3; D remains unclear. V lost 5 bases and J 5 bases, leaving 8 bases between the germline ends. This CDR3 is built from 12 residues.

This clonotype appeared a few times. The chain employs TRBV28 and TRBJ2-3; a weak D match, TRBD2 (6 bases). Per germline, CDR1 MDHEN and CDR2 SYDVKM. V was pared by 6 bases and J by 5 bases, with 24 bases between. The CDR3 contains 17 residues. As DNA, the CDR3 is TGTGCCAGCAGCTGGATTAAGGAGGGAGGAGTCAAAGATACGCAGTATTTT. Protein: CASSWIKEGGVKDTQYF.

This clonotype was picked up a small number of times. The J gene is TRBJ1-5, the V gene TRBV19; a possible D gene is TRBD1 (5 bases). V was clipped by 6 bases and J by 3 bases, with 15 bases between them. CDR3 size: 15 residues. Germline V gene sequence: CDR1 LNHDA, CDR2 SQIVND (reference sequence). The chain's CDR3 is CASSDVGGNNQPQHF. The CDR3 region has the DNA TGTGCCAGTAGCGACGTCGGGGGGAACAATCAGCCCCAGCATTTT. Filled out from reference TRBV19 and TRBJ1-5, the complete variable domain reads DGGITQSPKYLFRKEGQNVTLSCEQNLNHDAMYWYRQDPGQGLRLIYYSQIVNDFQKGDIAEGYSVSREKKESFPLTVTSAQKNPTAFYLCASSDVGGNNQPQHFGDGTRLSIL.